The 9 T cell receptor beta chains below were found in one sample sequenced in a study of glioma-infiltrating T cells. Using RNA template, CDR3s of TCR alpha and beta were amplified with iRepertoire arm-PCR. TCRdb used MiXCR to reprocess the multiplex PCR reads, holding one entry per CDR3 protein. The table has roughly 350,000 distinct CDR3 sequences, roughly 41% seen once; the top ten hold 12%. Sequences were obtained from glioma tissue, nonneoplastic brain tissue, or PBMCs (not recorded which). Receptors were obtained from a human donor with low-grade glioma or glioblastoma, undergoing nonglioma brain surgery, or in good health (not recorded which).

Points on this clonotype: One junction end disagrees with the germline gene, perhaps due to a read error. This chain uses TRBV4-3 with TRBJ2-7; tentatively, D is TRBD1 or TRBD2 (6 bases each). CDR1 and CDR2 (germline): LGHNA, YSLEER. This CDR3 is built from 15 residues. CDR3 sequence (DNA): TGCGCCAGCAGCCAAGAGTACGGGGGCTCGGGCGAGCAGTGCTTC. This encodes CASSQEYGGSGEQCF.

The chain recombines TRBV20-1 with TRBJ1-1; tentative D call: TRBD1 (5 bases). The CDR3 covers 16 residues. V was pared by 3 bases and J by 1 base, with 18 bases between. Germline assignment: CDR1 DFQATT and CDR2 SNEGSKA (reference sequence). CDR3 sequence: CSARVFKGARNTEAFF. As DNA, the CDR3 is TGCAGTGCTAGGGTGTTCAAAGGGGCAAGGAACACTGAAGCTTTCTTT.

This clonotype has just one count. Just one base apart from a much larger clone, this may be a read error. The gene calls are TRBV20-1 and TRBJ2-7; 8 bases match TRBD2. CDR1 is DFQATT, CDR2 SNEGSKA, per germline (reference sequence). The CDR3 length is 13 residues. CDR3 sequence (DNA): TGCAGTGCTAGCGGGAGGGCCATCTACGGGCAGTACTTC. This gives the protein CSASGRAIYGQYF.

This clonotype was counted ten times or more. The chain has TRBV6-1 and TRBJ2-2, with 10 nucleotides matching TRBD2. The length of the CDR3 is 18 residues. The V and J ends lost 5 bases and 5 bases, in that order; junction bases with no gene match: 14. The germline CDR1 and CDR2 sequences are MNHNS and SASEGT. DNA of the CDR3: TGTGCCAGCAGTCCCCTGGCTAGCGGGAGCTCCCCTACCGGGGAGCTGTTTTTT. Encoded protein: CASSPLASGSSPTGELFF.

This clonotype has at least ten counts. This chain joins TRBV20-1 and TRBJ2-5, with D uncertain. Germline CDR1 and CDR2: DFQATT and SNEGSKA (reference sequence). The CDR3 runs to 13 residues. Trimming pared 6 bases from V and 3 bases from J, leaving 14 bases between. The CDR3 region has the DNA TGCAGTGCCGCTTGGACGACGAAAGAGACCCAGTACTTC. Translating it yields CSAAWTTKETQYF.

The chain links TRBV5-1 to TRBJ2-7, with 9 nucleotides matching TRBD1. V shed 4 bases, J shed 4 bases, and the junction held 9 bases outside the gene matches. Germline CDR1 is SGHRS and CDR2 is YFSETQ. The CDR3 has 15 residues. The CDR3, as DNA: TGCGCCAGCAGCCATGGGACAGGGACCTTTTACGAGCAGTACTTC. As protein: CASSHGTGTFYEQYF.

Notes on this clonotype: A much larger clone lies a single base off, so this may be a read error. V is TRBV6-2 or TRBV6-3 and J is TRBJ1-5; D gene unclear. This CDR3 has 14 residues. Germline lookup yields CDR1 MNHEY and CDR2 SVGEGT. CDR3 nucleotide sequence: TGTGCCAGCAGTGACCGGTATAGCAATCAGCCCAAGCATTTT. The encoded protein is CASSDRYSNQPKHF.

This clonotype was counted only a few times. The V call is TRBV28, the J call TRBJ2-7; D remains ambiguous. Germline V lookup: CDR1 MDHEN, CDR2 SYDVKM. The V and J ends lost 4 bases and 3 bases respectively, with 19 bases between them. This CDR3 spans 16 amino acids. CDR3 residues: CASSSDRLHLVYEQYF. CDR3 coding DNA: TGTGCCAGCAGTTCGGACCGGCTACACCTTGTCTACGAGCAGTACTTC.

This chain connects TRBV27 to TRBJ1-1; D unresolved. The CDR3 is made up of 13 amino acids. V dropped 10 bases and J dropped 11 bases, with 23 bases sitting between them. Germline V gene lookup returns CDR1 MNHEY and CDR2 SMNVEV (reference sequence). CDR3: CAISFSLGSEAFF. DNA of the CDR3: TGTGCCATAAGTTTTAGCCTCGGATCGGAGGCTTTCTTT.